These T cell receptor beta chains were read from a single sample in a study of T cells expressing NK-cell markers. After re-calling the 5' RACE reads, TCRdb lists one entry per CDR3 protein, DNA absent. The clone table shows 350,000 to 500,000 distinct CDR3 sequences, with the ten largest holding 7.3%. Sequenced input: blood T cells: a sorted CD56 or NKG2C T cell subset, CD4+ or CD8+ T cells, or bulk PBMC T cells (not recorded which). The receptors here all came from a woman between 18 and 70 years old in good health. Both conserved end residues are part of each CDR3.

14	TRBV7-9	TRBJ1-1	CASSFGGSDTEAFF
14	TRBV12-3/TRBV12-4	TRBJ1-1	CASSLNRGLTEAFF
12	TRBV20-1	TRBJ1-1	CSAMDWFTEAFF
11	TRBV10-3	TRBJ2-3	CAISESDTQYF
13	TRBV7-2	TRBJ2-7	CASSLVQEGEQYF
13	TRBV29-1	TRBJ2-2	CSVEKSRTGELFF
14	TRBV7-2	TRBJ1-3	CASSAGQSGNTIYF
14	TRBV12-3/TRBV12-4	TRBJ2-2	CASSLGAGAGELFF
16	TRBV7-2	TRBJ2-6	CASSNDRDSGANVLTF
12	TRBV7-9	TRBJ2-4	CASSRGASIQYF
13	TRBV25-1	TRBJ1-1	CASSEFPTDEAFF
13	TRBV3-1	TRBJ1-2	CASSQSRQGGYTF
13	TRBV30	TRBJ1-5	CAWSVEGGRPQHF
13	TRBV6-1	TRBJ2-2	CASRTGNTGELFF
11	TRBV9	TRBJ2-1	CASSDRQGQFF
15	TRBV27	TRBJ2-5	CASKPRTLSKETQYF
13	TRBV4-3	TRBJ2-5	CASSQDSGETQYF
15	TRBV7-3	TRBJ2-1	CASSPDPSSYNEQFF
14	TRBV20-1	TRBJ2-5	CSATRRAVQETQYF
12	TRBV12-3/TRBV12-4	TRBJ2-3	CASNGGTDTQYF
13	TRBV20-1	TRBJ2-1	CSGGLVIHNEQFF
14	TRBV5-6	TRBJ1-1	CASSFGGLSTEAFF
15	TRBV25-1	TRBJ2-5	CASSEWGETKETQYF
12	TRBV11-2	TRBJ1-1	CASSPGGGEAFF
15	TRBV7-8	TRBJ1-1	CASSPFPPQNTEAFF
15	TRBV7-6	TRBJ2-3	CASSLRAKGPDTQYF
14	TRBV11-2	TRBJ2-1	CASSFRVLYNEQFF
16	TRBV29-1	TRBJ2-1	CSVAFSGPSSYNEQFF
15	TRBV7-2	TRBJ2-7	CASTLKPGSPYEQYF
13	TRBV12-3/TRBV12-4	TRBJ2-5	CASSPGQKETQYF
16	TRBV18	TRBJ2-2	CASSPLRTENTGELFF
12	TRBV12-3/TRBV12-4	TRBJ2-5	CATGTSDETQYF
15	TRBV7-9	TRBJ2-3	CASTAPGPSTDTQYF